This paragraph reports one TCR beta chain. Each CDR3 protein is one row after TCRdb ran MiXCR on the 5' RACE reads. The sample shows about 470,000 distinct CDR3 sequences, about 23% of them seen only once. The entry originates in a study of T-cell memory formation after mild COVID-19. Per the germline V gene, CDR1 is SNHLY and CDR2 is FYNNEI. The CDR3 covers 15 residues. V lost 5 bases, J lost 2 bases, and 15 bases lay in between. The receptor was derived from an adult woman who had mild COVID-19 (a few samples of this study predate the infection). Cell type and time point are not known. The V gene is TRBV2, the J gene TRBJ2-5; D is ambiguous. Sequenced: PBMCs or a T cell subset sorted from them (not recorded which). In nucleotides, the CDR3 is TGTGCCAGCAGTAAAAATACAGATCTTCAAGAGACCCAGTACTTC. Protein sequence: CASSKNTDLQETQYF.